These T cell receptor beta chains were read from a single sample in a study of T cell clones after liver transplantation. Libraries were prepared by immunoSEQ multiplex PCR; TCRdb keeps only in-frame clonotypes and omits some of them. The table shows about 75,000 clones, with under 90% occurring only once. The sequencing here drew on CD4+ T cells from blood, taken about 50 months after liver transplant. These TCRs come from a human patient who received a liver transplant. The T cells may partly be graft donor cells. Both conserved end residues are part of each CDR3. The order of the fields is D gene, J gene, clone size, V gene, CDR3 DNA, CDR3 protein. A D gene is named only where the DNA matches it firmly. Size values are once, few and many counts, or a class for expanded clones, and some rows have none.

TRBD1,TRBJ2-2,-,TRBV10-2,TGCGCCAGCAGGGGGACAGGGAGCACCGGGGAGCTGTTTTTT,CASRGTGSTGELFF
-,TRBJ1-2,-,TRBV6-1,TGTGCCAGCAGTGAACACCGTACTAACTATGGCTACACCTTC,CASSEHRTNYGYTF
-,TRBJ2-7,-,TRBV11-2,TGTGCCAGCAGCTCTCAGGGCTACGAGCAGTACTTC,CASSSQGYEQYF
TRBD1,TRBJ2-7,once,TRBV6-1,TGTGCCAGCAGTGAAGGGGACAGTCGGTACGAGCAGTACTTC,CASSEGDSRYEQYF
-,TRBJ1-4,-,TRBV11-2,TGTGCCAGCAGCTCTGACAGGTTTAATGAAAAACTGTTTTTT,CASSSDRFNEKLFF
TRBD1,TRBJ2-7,-,TRBV10-3,TGTGCCATCAGTGGGAACCGGGACAGTGGCGAGCAGTACTTC,CAISGNRDSGEQYF
TRBD2,TRBJ2-2,-,TRBV5-1,TGCGCCAGCAGCCCATCCGGGGGGGGCAACACCGGGGAGCTGTTTTTT,CASSPSGGGNTGELFF
-,TRBJ2-1,-,TRBV25-1,TGTGCCAGCAGTGAGGGTCGGTATGAGCAGTTCTTC,CASSEGRYEQFF
TRBD1,TRBJ1-3,-,TRBV29-1,TGCAGCGTTGGACAGGGCGACGGAAACACCATATATTTT,CSVGQGDGNTIYF
-,TRBJ1-1,-,TRBV25-1,TGTGCCAGCAGTTCCGCAGGGCGGGATTTCTTT,CASSSAGRDFF
-,TRBJ2-2,-,TRBV6-1,TGTGCCAGCATGGGACAATTGACCGGGGAGCTGTTTTTT,CASMGQLTGELFF
TRBD1,TRBJ1-5,-,TRBV7-2,TGTGCCAGCAGCTTAGTCCCGGGTAACAGGGGGCGAGGCAATCAGCCCCAGCATTTT,CASSLVPGNRGRGNQPQHF
TRBD2,TRBJ2-5,-,TRBV5-1,TGCGCCAGCAGCACGATAGCGGGAGGGCCCGAGACCCAGTACTTC,CASSTIAGGPETQYF
-,TRBJ2-5,-,TRBV25-1,TGTGCCAGCAAGGGGACCCAGTACTTC,CASKGTQYF
-,TRBJ2-2,-,TRBV11-1,TGTGCCAGCAGACCCGGGACGGCGAACACCGGGGAGCTGTTTTTT,CASRPGTANTGELFF
-,TRBJ2-5,-,TRBV28,TGTGCCAGCAGCCCCGGGGCCGGGCTCGAGACCCAGTACTTC,CASSPGAGLETQYF
TRBD1,TRBJ1-1,-,TRBV6-5,TGTGCCAGCAGTTACGACGACAGGGGAAGGACTGAAGCTTTCTTT,CASSYDDRGRTEAFF
TRBD2,TRBJ2-1,-,TRBV30,TGTGCCTGTACTAGCGGGACCTACAATGAGCAGTTCTTC,CACTSGTYNEQFF
TRBD2,TRBJ2-1,few,TRBV29-1,TGCAGCGTTCTGTTGGGACTAGCGGGAGGAGGTAATGAGCAGTTCTTC,CSVLLGLAGGGNEQFF
-,TRBJ2-7,once,TRBV28,TGTGCCAGCGGGGGTGGGGGAGTAGGCTACGAGCAGTACTTC,CASGGGGVGYEQYF
TRBD1,TRBJ2-3,-,TRBV19,TGTGCCAGTCGAAGAAAGGCTAACAGGGGGACAGATACGCAGTATTTT,CASRRKANRGTDTQYF
-,TRBJ1-2,-,TRBV4-1,TGCGCCAGCGGGCAACTCTATGGCTACACCTTC,CASGQLYGYTF
-,TRBJ2-5,-,TRBV2,TGTGCCAGCAGTGAAATCGGGGTTCAAGAGACCCAGTACTTC,CASSEIGVQETQYF
TRBD1,TRBJ2-5,-,TRBV7-6,TGTGCCAGCAGCCTACAGGGGGCGCCCCAAGAGACCCAGTACTTC,CASSLQGAPQETQYF
-,TRBJ2-1,-,TRBV7-6,TGTGCCAGCAGCCACGGGGGGGGACAGGGTAGCGATGAGCAGTTCTTC,CASSHGGGQGSDEQFF
-,TRBJ1-3,-,TRBV5-4,TGTGCCAGCAGCCCGCACCCCTCTGGAAACACCATATATTTT,CASSPHPSGNTIYF